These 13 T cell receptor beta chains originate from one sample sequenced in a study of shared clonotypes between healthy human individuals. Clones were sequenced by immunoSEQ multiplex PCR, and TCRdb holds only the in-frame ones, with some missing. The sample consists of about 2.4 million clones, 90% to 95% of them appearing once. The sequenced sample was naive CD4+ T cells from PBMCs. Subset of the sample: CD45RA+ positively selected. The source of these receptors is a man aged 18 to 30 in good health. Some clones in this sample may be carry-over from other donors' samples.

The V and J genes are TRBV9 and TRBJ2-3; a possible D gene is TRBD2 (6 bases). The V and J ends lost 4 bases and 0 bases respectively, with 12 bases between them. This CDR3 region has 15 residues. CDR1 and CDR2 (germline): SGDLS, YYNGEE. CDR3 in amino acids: CASSHPDYSTDTQYF. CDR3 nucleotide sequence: TGTGCCAGCAGCCACCCGGACTACAGCACAGATACGCAGTATTTT.

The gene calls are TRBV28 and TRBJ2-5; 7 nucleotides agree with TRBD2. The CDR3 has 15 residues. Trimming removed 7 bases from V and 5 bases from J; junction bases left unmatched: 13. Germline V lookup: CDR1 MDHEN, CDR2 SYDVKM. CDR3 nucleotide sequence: TGTGCCAGCACCGTGGGGGGGAGCTCGATCGAGACCCAGTACTTC. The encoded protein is CASTVGGSSIETQYF. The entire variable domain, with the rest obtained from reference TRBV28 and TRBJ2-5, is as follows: DVKVTQSSRYLVKRTGEKVFLECVQDMDHENMFWYRQDPGLGLRLIYFSYDVKMKEKGDIPEGYSVSREKKERFSLILESASTNQTSMYLCASTVGGSSIETQYFGPGTRLLVL.

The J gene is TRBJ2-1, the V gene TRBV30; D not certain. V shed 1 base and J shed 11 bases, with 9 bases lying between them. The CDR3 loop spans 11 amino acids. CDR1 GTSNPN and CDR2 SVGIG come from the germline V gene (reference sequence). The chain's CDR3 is CAWSGMSKQFF. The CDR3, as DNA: TGTGCCTGGAGTGGAATGTCAAAGCAGTTCTTC.

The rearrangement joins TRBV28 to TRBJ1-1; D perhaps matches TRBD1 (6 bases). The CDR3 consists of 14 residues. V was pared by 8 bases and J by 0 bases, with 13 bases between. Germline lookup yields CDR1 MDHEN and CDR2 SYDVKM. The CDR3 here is CASHPDSLNTEAFF. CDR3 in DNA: TGTGCCAGCCACCCGGACAGCTTGAACACTGAAGCTTTCTTT.

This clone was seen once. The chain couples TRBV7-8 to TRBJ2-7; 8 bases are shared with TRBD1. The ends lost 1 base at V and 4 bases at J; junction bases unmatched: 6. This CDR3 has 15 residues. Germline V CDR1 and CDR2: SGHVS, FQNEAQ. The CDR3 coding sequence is TGTGCCAGCAGCTTAGGGGGCAGGGGGCTTTACGAGCAGTACTTC. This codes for CASSLGGRGLYEQYF.

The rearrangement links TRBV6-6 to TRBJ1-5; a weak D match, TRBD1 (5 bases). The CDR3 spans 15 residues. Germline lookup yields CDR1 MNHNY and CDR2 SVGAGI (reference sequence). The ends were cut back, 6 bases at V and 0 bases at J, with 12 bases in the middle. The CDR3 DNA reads TGTGCCAGCAGCAGGGCCCCCAATAGCAATCAGCCCCAGCATTTT. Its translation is CASSRAPNSNQPQHF.

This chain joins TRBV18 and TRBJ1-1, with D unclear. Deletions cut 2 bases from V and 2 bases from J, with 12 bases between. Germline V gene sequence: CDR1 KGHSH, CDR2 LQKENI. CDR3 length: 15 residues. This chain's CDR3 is CASSPLKQTNTEAFF. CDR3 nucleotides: TGTGCCAGCTCACCATTGAAACAAACTAACACTGAAGCTTTCTTT.

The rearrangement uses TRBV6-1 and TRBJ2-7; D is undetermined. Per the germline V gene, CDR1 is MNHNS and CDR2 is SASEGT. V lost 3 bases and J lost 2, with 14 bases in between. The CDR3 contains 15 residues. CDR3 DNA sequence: TGTGCCAGCAGTGATTTGCAGAAAGCTACCTACGAGCAGTACTTC. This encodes CASSDLQKATYEQYF.

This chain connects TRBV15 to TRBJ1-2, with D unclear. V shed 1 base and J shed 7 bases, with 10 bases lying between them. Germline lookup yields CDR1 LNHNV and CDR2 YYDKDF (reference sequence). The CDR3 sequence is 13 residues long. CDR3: CATSRVLGSGYTF. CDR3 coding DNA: TGTGCCACCAGCAGAGTCTTGGGCTCTGGCTACACCTTC.

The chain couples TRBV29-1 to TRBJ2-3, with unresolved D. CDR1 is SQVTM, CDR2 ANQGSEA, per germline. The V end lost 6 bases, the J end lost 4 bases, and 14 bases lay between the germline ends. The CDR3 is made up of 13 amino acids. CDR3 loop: CSVRSLLADTQYF. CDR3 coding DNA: TGCAGCGTCCGATCCCTCCTTGCAGATACGCAGTATTTT.

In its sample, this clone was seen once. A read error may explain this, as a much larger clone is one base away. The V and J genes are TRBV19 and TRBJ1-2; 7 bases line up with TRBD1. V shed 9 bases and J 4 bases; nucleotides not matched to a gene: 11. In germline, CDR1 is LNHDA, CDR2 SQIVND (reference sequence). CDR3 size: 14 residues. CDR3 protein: CARGTETNFYGYTF. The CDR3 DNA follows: TGTGCCAGGGGGACAGAGACTAACTTCTATGGCTACACCTTC.

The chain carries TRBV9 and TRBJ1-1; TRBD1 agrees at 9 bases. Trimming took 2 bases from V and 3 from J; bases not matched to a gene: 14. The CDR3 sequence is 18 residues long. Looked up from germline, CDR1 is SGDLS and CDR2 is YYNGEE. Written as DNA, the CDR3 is TGTGCCAGCAGCGTGGCTACAGGGGGCAAGTACCGGCACACTGAAGCTTTCTTT. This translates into CASSVATGGKYRHTEAFF.

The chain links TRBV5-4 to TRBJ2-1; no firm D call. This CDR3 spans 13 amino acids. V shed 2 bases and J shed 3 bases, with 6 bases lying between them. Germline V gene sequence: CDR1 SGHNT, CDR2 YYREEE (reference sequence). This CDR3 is CASSFAGYNEQFF. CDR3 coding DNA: TGTGCCAGCAGCTTTGCCGGCTACAATGAGCAGTTCTTC.